What follows are 11 T cell receptor beta chains derived from one specimen sequenced in a study of blood T cell repertoires in COVID-19. Data came from immunoSEQ multiplex PCR; TCRdb stores just in-frame clones and leaves some out. The table records 200,000 to 250,000 clones, 70% to 85% of them present only once. Sequenced: PBMCs or T cells enriched from blood (not recorded which). The receptors originated from a woman aged 55-70 years who had recovered from COVID-19.

This chain connects TRBV6-5 to TRBJ2-7, with D tentatively TRBD1 (6 bases). CDR1 MNHEY and CDR2 SVGAGI come from the germline V gene. Trimming left V 0 bases short and J 3 bases short, with 15 bases between. This CDR3 has 16 residues. CDR3 in DNA: TGTGCCAGCAGTTACTCAACGGGACATAGCATCTACGAGCAGTACTTC. This encodes CASSYSTGHSIYEQYF.

The chain couples TRBV7-9 to TRBJ2-7, with D maybe TRBD2 (6 bases). This CDR3 contains 14 residues. Germline V gene data show CDR1 as SEHNR and CDR2 as FQNEAQ (reference sequence). V lost 3 bases and J lost 5, with 14 bases in between. CDR3: CASSFMEGKDEQYF. CDR3 nucleotide sequence: TGTGCCAGCAGCTTTATGGAGGGGAAGGACGAGCAGTACTTC.

The chain links TRBV9 to TRBJ2-1; 9 bases agree with TRBD2. From germline, CDR1 is SGDLS and CDR2 YYNGEE. This CDR3 is 19 amino acids long. Trimming cost V 3 bases and J 2 bases; bases outside gene matches: 15. The CDR3 coding sequence is TGTGCCAGCAGCGCCAGCATTGGAGCGGGGGGAAGTCCCTACAATGAGCAGTTCTTC. Encoded protein: CASSASIGAGGSPYNEQFF.

This clone was seen a few times. The rearrangement joins TRBV18 to TRBJ1-4, with TRBD1 matching over 7 bases. This CDR3 has 15 residues. Germline CDR1 and CDR2: KGHSH and LQKENI. V dropped 4 bases and J dropped 7; count of bases not matched to a gene: 9. The CDR3 nucleotides read TGTGCCAGCTCACGCAACAGGGGTGAAGGTGAAAAACTGTTTTTT. This sequence encodes CASSRNRGEGEKLFF.

The chain is built from TRBV7-9 and TRBJ2-3; 7 bases match TRBD1. The CDR3 is 16 residues long. J was trimmed by 1 base and V by 4 bases; bases with no gene match: 8. Germline-derived CDR1 and CDR2 are SEHNR and FQNEAQ (reference sequence). The CDR3, as DNA: TGTGCCAGCAGCTCACCGACAGGGAGTGGCACAGATACGCAGTATTTT. Translated, it gives CASSSPTGSGTDTQYF.

This chain uses TRBV30 with TRBJ1-2, with 8 bases lining up with TRBD1. The CDR3 consists of 14 residues. The ends lost 4 bases at V and 4 bases at J; junction bases unmatched: 8. Germline assignment: CDR1 GTSNPN and CDR2 SVGIG (reference sequence). CDR3 coding DNA: TGTGCCTGGAAAACACAGGGGGGACCCTATGGCTACACCTTC. It is translated as CAWKTQGGPYGYTF.

This chain links TRBV18 with TRBJ1-2, with 10 bases lining up with TRBD1. V was pared by 4 bases and J by 8 bases, with 7 bases of the junction left unmatched. Germline lookup yields CDR1 KGHSH and CDR2 LQKENI. This CDR3 has 14 residues. The CDR3: CASSRQGAREGYTF. In DNA, the CDR3 is TGTGCCAGCTCACGACAGGGGGCAAGGGAAGGCTACACCTTC.

This sequence joins TRBV11-2 and TRBJ1-1; 7 nucleotides align to TRBD1. From germline, CDR1 is SGHAT and CDR2 FQNNGV. The V and J ends lost 5 bases and 3 bases, in that order; junction bases with no gene match: 3. The CDR3 totals 13 residues. CDR3 sequence (DNA): TGTGCCAGCAGCCTCGACAGGGACACTGAAGCTTTCTTT. Residues: CASSLDRDTEAFF. Combining the CDR3 with reference TRBV11-2 and TRBJ1-1 gives the whole variable domain EAGVAQSPRYKIIEKRQSVAFWCNPISGHATLYWYQQILGQGPKLLIQFQNNGVVDDSQLPKDRFSAERLKGVDSTLKIQPAKLEDSAVYLCASSLDRDTEAFFGQGTRLTVV.

The chain employs TRBV7-3 and TRBJ2-1; D ambiguous. The CDR3 extends over 15 amino acids. CDR1 and CDR2 (germline): SGHTA, FQGTGA. The V and J ends lost 0 bases and 0 bases respectively, with 6 bases between them. This chain's CDR3 is CASSLTRSSYNEQFF. CDR3 DNA: TGTGCCAGCAGCTTAACAAGGAGCTCCTACAATGAGCAGTTCTTC.

V gene TRBV3-1 (or the pseudogene TRBV3-2) combines with J gene TRBJ2-1, with 7 positions matching TRBD2. Per the germline V gene, CDR1 is LGHDT and CDR2 is YNNKEL (reference sequence). Trimming took 4 bases from V and 5 from J; bases not matched to a gene: 8. CDR3 length: 15 amino acids. The CDR3 DNA follows: TGTGCCAGCAGCCCGGTGGGACTACCGCACAATGAGCAGTTCTTC. Its protein is CASSPVGLPHNEQFF.

The V and J genes are TRBV29-1 and TRBJ2-7; TRBD1 matches 8 bases. Losses at the gene ends were 7 bases for V and 6 bases for J; bases not matched to a gene: 11. CDR1 is SQVTM and CDR2 is ANQGSEA in the germline V gene. This CDR3 region has 13 residues. The CDR3 sequence is CSAGTGTGGEQYF. The CDR3 DNA reads as TGCAGCGCAGGGACAGGTACCGGAGGCGAGCAGTACTTC.